The present T cell receptor (beta chain) was sequenced within a study of T-cell reconstitution after alpha-beta-depleted transplantation in children. The TCRbeta library incorporated unique molecular identifiers. TCRdb called the PCR reads again in MiXCR, with one record for every CDR3 protein. This repertoire shows approximately 1,000,000 distinct CDR3 sequences, 25% to 35% found once; its top ten account for about 28%. The V gene end was trimmed by 3 bases and the J gene end by 4 bases; junction bases not matched to a gene: 10. This CDR3 comprises 18 residues. Germline CDR1 KGHSH, CDR2 LQKENI. Points on this clonotype: Its specificity is unknown.

General study points: At around two months after transplant, the alpha-beta T cells were reportedly derived from several hundred expanded clones that came from non-depleted graft cells. Hyperexpanded clones declined; after one year, newly produced T cells mostly supplied diversity. Where some patients showed high TCRbeta diversity at day 60, it came from recipient T cells and thymic progenitors that had survived.

The chain joins TRBV18 to TRBJ2-6, with 9 bases aligning to TRBD2. The starting material was PBMCs, mostly from graft donor cells, obtained 360 days after TCRalphabeta/CD19-depleted stem cell transplant. This receptor was taken from a boy under two years old who had a stem cell transplant for SCID, so the T cells may come from the graft donor. CDR3 sequence (DNA): TGTGCCAGCTCACCCCCGGGACTAGCCTTTTCCGGGGCCAACGTCCTGACTTTC. Encoded protein: CASSPPGLAFSGANVLTF.